Following are 7 T cell receptor beta chains from one sample sequenced in a study of shared clonotypes between healthy human individuals. Naive CD8 cells were CD45RO-negative, positively selected for CCR7, excluding terminally differentiated effector memory CD45RA+ cells. Produced via immunoSEQ multiplex PCR; TCRdb's table is partial and in-frame only. The repertoire consists of more than 2 million clones, with around 93% occurring once and the leading ten covering roughly 1.7%. Sequencing was done on a sample of naive CD8+ T cells from PBMCs. Receptor source: a man aged 18 to 29 in good health. Some clones in this sample may be carry-over from other donors' samples.

V and J are TRBV7-9 and TRBJ2-2; D call uncertain. The CDR3 loop spans 11 amino acids. With 2 bases removed from V and 10 bases from J, the gap between germline ends came to 5 bases. Looked up from germline, CDR1 is SEHNR and CDR2 is FQNEAQ (reference sequence). CDR3 sequence reads: CASSLFPELFF. The DNA of the CDR3 is TGTGCCAGCAGCTTATTCCCGGAGCTGTTTTTT.

CDR3 DNA: TGTGCCAGCAGCCCCCGGGACTTCCCAACCGGGGAGCTGTTTTTT. It specifies CASSPRDFPTGELFF. The rearrangement links TRBV7-9 to TRBJ2-2; possibly TRBD2 for D (6 bases). This CDR3 contains 15 residues. CDR1 is SEHNR and CDR2 is FQNEAQ in the germline V gene (reference sequence). Trimming shortened V by 5 bases and J by 5 bases, and 15 bases separated the two germline ends.

This clone was seen just once. V is TRBV13 and J is TRBJ1-1; unclear D gene. Germline V gives CDR1 PRHDT, CDR2 FYEKMQ (reference sequence). The CDR3 has 15 amino acids. Trimming cost V 0 bases and J 3 bases, with 11 bases left between them. The DNA of the CDR3 is TGTGCCAGCAGCTTAGGGGTGGGCAGATACACTGAAGCTTTCTTT. It translates to CASSLGVGRYTEAFF.

The chain is built from TRBV9 and TRBJ2-7, with D maybe TRBD2 (6 bases). The CDR3 contains 16 residues. V lost 0 bases to trimming and J lost 0 bases, with 13 bases between them. The germline gives CDR1 SGDLS, CDR2 YYNGEE. CDR3 nucleotide sequence: TGTGCCAGCAGCGTAGGTGGGAGGACGAGCTCCTACGAGCAGTACTTC. Its protein product is CASSVGGRTSSYEQYF.

The chain employs TRBV7-9 and TRBJ2-1; D might be TRBD2 (5 bases). In germline, CDR1 is SEHNR, CDR2 FQNEAQ (reference sequence). The V gene lost 11 bases and the J gene lost 3 bases, with 29 bases spanning the gap. The CDR3 is 18 residues long. The DNA of the CDR3 is TGTGCCGTCGAGGAACTAGGGAGCCCCACAACTCACTACAATGAGCAGTTCTTC. Protein product: CAVEELGSPTTHYNEQFF.

The chain uses TRBV7-8 and TRBJ2-7, with 9 bases lining up with TRBD2. Per germline, CDR1 SGHVS and CDR2 FQNEAQ. V trimming: 3 bases; J trimming: 2 bases; junction bases outside the gene matches: 5. The CDR3 loop spans 15 amino acids. The CDR3 loop is CASSFSGSGTYEQYF. The CDR3 DNA reads as TGTGCCAGCAGCTTTAGCGGGAGTGGGACCTACGAGCAGTACTTC.

The CDR3 DNA follows: TGTGCCAGCAGTGAAGGTAGAATGGGAGGAAAACTGTTTTTT. This translates into CASSEGRMGGKLFF. The chain is built from TRBV2 and TRBJ1-4; D is unclear. The CDR3 length is 14 residues. V gave up 1 base and J gave up 10 bases, with 13 bases separating them. Per germline, CDR1 SNHLY and CDR2 FYNNEI.